One and the same sample provided the 28 T cell receptor beta chains below, sequenced in a study of blood T cell repertoires in COVID-19. TCRdb's copy holds only in-frame clones and misses some; the assay was immunoSEQ multiplex PCR. The repertoire holds approximately 200,000 clones, with roughly 81% as singletons. Sequencing input: peripheral blood. These receptors were taken from a man between 45 and 60 years old who had recovered from COVID-19.

This chain joins TRBV30 and TRBJ1-1; D gene unclear. Germline CDR1 GTSNPN, CDR2 SVGIG (reference sequence). There are 14 residues in the CDR3. Deletions cut 0 bases from V and 0 bases from J, with 8 bases between. In DNA, the CDR3 is TGTGCCTGGAGTGTGGGCAGGTTGAACACTGAAGCTTTCTTT. This encodes CAWSVGRLNTEAFF.

On this clone: The conserved closing phenylalanine or tryptophan is absent in this CDR3, likely reflecting a read error. Because the CDR3's place on the DNA is in doubt, the DNA is left out and the CDR3 is given as listed by TCRdb. The CDR3 region is CASSDKDWREGPR. The chain links TRBV6-4 to TRBJ2-7; no DNA check was done on the table's D call, TRBD2. The CDR3 has 13 residues if both end residues are counted. Germline V lookup: CDR1 MRHNA, CDR2 SNTAGT.

The chain couples TRBV30 to TRBJ2-1; the match to TRBD2 covers 7 bases. V lost 0 bases to trimming and J lost 9 bases; unmatched junction nucleotides: 5. This CDR3 region has 13 residues. From germline, CDR1 is GTSNPN and CDR2 SVGIG (reference sequence). The CDR3 DNA reads as TGTGCCTGGAGTGTCCTCCGGGAGGCTGAGCAGTTCTTC. Its translation: CAWSVLREAEQFF.

The V and J genes are TRBV4-1 and TRBJ2-5; D not certain. V was shortened by 0 bases and J by 7 bases, with 15 bases between the two germline ends. The CDR3 runs to 15 residues. Germline loops: CDR1 MGHRA, CDR2 YSYEKL. This chain's CDR3 is CASSQESSNSGTQYF. The CDR3 DNA reads TGCGCCAGCAGCCAAGAGTCCTCTAACTCAGGGACCCAGTACTTC.

There are a few counts of this clone. The genes are TRBV4-2 and TRBJ2-1; D not resolved. Per the germline V gene, CDR1 is LGHNA and CDR2 is YNFKEQ. The CDR3 has 13 amino acids. V shed 0 bases and J shed 5 bases, with 5 bases lying between them. The CDR3 DNA reads as TGTGCCAGCAGCCAAGAGAGCGACAATGAGCAGTTCTTC. Translating gives CASSQESDNEQFF.

The chain couples TRBV19 to TRBJ2-1; TRBD2 matches 10 bases. The V gene's germline CDR1 is LNHDA and CDR2 SQIVND (reference sequence). The CDR3 totals 17 residues. V trimming: 6 bases; J trimming: 5 bases; junction bases outside the gene matches: 13. The CDR3 DNA reads TGTGCCAGTAGCCTCCGGAGTTTGAGCGGGAGGGACAATGAGCAGTTCTTC. It codes for CASSLRSLSGRDNEQFF.

The sample holds one count of this clone. This sequence joins TRBV3-1 (or the pseudogene TRBV3-2) and TRBJ2-4, with 9 bases lining up with TRBD2. Germline CDR1 LGHDT, CDR2 YNNKEL (reference sequence). The trim removed 1 base at V and 6 bases at J, leaving 4 bases unmatched. CDR3 length: 15 amino acids. CDR3: CASSQGYSGRNIQYF. The CDR3 nucleotides are TGTGCCAGCAGCCAAGGGTATAGCGGGAGAAACATTCAGTACTTC.

This chain uses TRBV11-2 with TRBJ2-1, with 7 bases that match TRBD2. With V trimmed by 4 bases and J by 4 bases, 10 bases remained unmatched. The CDR3 consists of 16 residues. Germline V gene lookup returns CDR1 SGHAT and CDR2 FQNNGV. The CDR3 nucleotides read TGTGCCAGCAGCTCCTTAGGGACTACTATTTACAATGAGCAGTTCTTC. Translated, it gives CASSSLGTTIYNEQFF.

This clone turned up a few times. The chain couples TRBV7-7 to TRBJ2-1, with 12 bases lining up with TRBD2. The germline CDR1 and CDR2 sequences are SSHAT and FNYEAQ (reference sequence). Germline trimming cut 6 bases from V and 0 bases from J; bases unmatched to any gene: 15. This CDR3 contains 20 residues. As DNA, the CDR3 is TGTGCCAGCAGTCCTGGAAGGGCTAGCGGGAGGGTTTCCTCCTACAATGAGCAGTTCTTC. Residues: CASSPGRASGRVSSYNEQFF.

This chain links TRBV29-1 with TRBJ2-3; 7 bases align to TRBD2. The V segment lost 4 bases and the J segment 5 bases; nucleotides outside the gene matches: 9. This CDR3 is built from 14 residues. Germline V lookup: CDR1 SQVTM, CDR2 ANQGSEA. The CDR3 protein is CSVVPLAVLDTQYF. The CDR3 bases are TGCAGCGTTGTCCCTCTAGCGGTGCTAGATACGCAGTATTTT.

V is TRBV28 and J is TRBJ2-3; 13 positions match TRBD2. The CDR3 loop spans 17 amino acids. V shed 11 bases and J 0 bases; nucleotides not matched to a gene: 11. Germline CDR1 is MDHEN and CDR2 is SYDVKM. CDR3 sequence (DNA): TGTGCCGACGAGAGGACTAGCGGGGGTACTAGCACAGATACGCAGTATTTT. This sequence encodes CADERTSGGTSTDTQYF.

This clone was counted ten times or more. The chain joins TRBV2 to TRBJ1-3, with D maybe TRBD1 (5 bases). Germline V gene lookup returns CDR1 SNHLY and CDR2 FYNNEI. Trimming stripped 3 bases from V and 0 bases from J, with 24 bases between. CDR3 size: 20 residues. CDR3 bases: TGTGCCAGCAGTGAGGGTTTAGGAGGGGCTCTGCCTTTCTCTGGAAACACCATATATTTT. It yields the protein CASSEGLGGALPFSGNTIYF. Full variable domain (missing parts from reference TRBV2 and TRBJ1-3): EPEVTQTPSHQVTQMGQEVILRCVPISNHLYFYWYRQILGQKVEFLVSFYNNEISEKSEIFDDQFSVERPDGSNFTLKIRSTKLEDSAMYFCASSEGLGGALPFSGNTIYFGEGSWLTVV.

A single count supports this clone. The rearrangement uses TRBV28 and TRBJ1-1; D unclear. CDR1 and CDR2 (germline): MDHEN, SYDVKM. CDR3 length equals 12 residues. The V and J ends lost 6 bases and 2 bases respectively, with 7 bases between them. The CDR3: CASRRPNTEAFF. Written as DNA, the CDR3 is TGTGCCAGCAGGAGGCCAAACACTGAAGCTTTCTTT. Full variable domain (outside the CDR3, taken from reference TRBV28 and TRBJ1-1): DVKVTQSSRYLVKRTGEKVFLECVQDMDHENMFWYRQDPGLGLRLIYFSYDVKMKEKGDIPEGYSVSREKKERFSLILESASTNQTSMYLCASRRPNTEAFFGQGTRLTVV.

V gene TRBV4-1 combines with J gene TRBJ2-6; 7 nucleotides align to TRBD1. The CDR3 is 17 residues long. V dropped 1 base and J dropped 2; count of bases not matched to a gene: 5. Per germline, CDR1 MGHRA and CDR2 YSYEKL. CDR3 sequence (DNA): TGCGCCAGCAGCCAAGGGACAGGTATGGCTGGGGCCAACGTCCTGACTTTC. Residues: CASSQGTGMAGANVLTF.

Details on this clone: In the same sample, other DNA sequences code for this CDR3. The V call is TRBV7-9, the J call TRBJ1-2; D unclear. Germline V CDR1 and CDR2: SEHNR, FQNEAQ (reference sequence). The CDR3 sequence is 12 residues long. V lost 4 bases and J 2 bases, leaving 5 bases between the germline ends. The CDR3 region is CASSSGNYGYTF. The CDR3 DNA reads as TGTGCCAGCAGCTCGGGGAACTATGGCTACACCTTC.

This sequence joins TRBV27 and TRBJ2-1, with 8 bases fitting TRBD2. The germline V gene encodes CDR1 MNHEY and CDR2 SMNVEV (reference sequence). V trimming: 6 bases; J trimming: 10 bases; junction bases outside the gene matches: 8. The CDR3 covers 13 residues. CDR3 protein: CASRSSGRLEQFF. DNA of the CDR3: TGTGCCAGCAGGTCTAGCGGGCGTTTGGAGCAGTTCTTC.

This clone appeared a few times. This chain links TRBV27 with TRBJ1-2, with 7 positions matching TRBD1. Trimming took 8 bases from V and 4 from J; bases not matched to a gene: 4. Germline lookup yields CDR1 MNHEY and CDR2 SMNVEV (reference sequence). The CDR3 consists of 12 residues. CDR3 nucleotide sequence: TGTGCCAGCGGTTACAGGGGCTATGGCTACACCTTC. This sequence encodes CASGYRGYGYTF.

The chain joins TRBV27 to TRBJ1-5; a possible D gene is TRBD1 (6 bases). The ends were cut back, 4 bases at V and 6 bases at J, with 13 bases in the middle. This CDR3 spans 14 amino acids. Per the germline V gene, CDR1 is MNHEY and CDR2 is SMNVEV (reference sequence). CDR3 loop: CASSSGQLGQPQHF. The CDR3 region has the DNA TGTGCCAGCAGTTCCGGACAGCTTGGTCAGCCCCAGCATTTT.

The chain combines TRBV24-1 with TRBJ1-2; 7 bases match TRBD1. V trimming: 9 bases; J trimming: 3 bases; junction bases outside the gene matches: 6. CDR3 size: 13 residues. Per the germline V gene, CDR1 is KGHDR and CDR2 is SFDVKD. CDR3 sequence (DNA): TGTGCCACCGCAAAGGGGGCTGACTATGGCTACACCTTC. It specifies CATAKGADYGYTF.

This sequence joins TRBV28 and TRBJ1-1; 7 bases map to TRBD1. The CDR3 is made up of 13 amino acids. Germline CDR1 MDHEN, CDR2 SYDVKM. V was clipped by 8 bases and J by 9 bases; unmatched bases: 12. CDR3: CASCPGQHLQAFF. Here the CDR3 DNA reads TGTGCCAGCTGTCCGGGACAGCACCTTCAAGCTTTCTTT.

The rearrangement uses TRBV11-2 and TRBJ2-2; possibly TRBD1 for D (6 bases). CDR1 SGHAT and CDR2 FQNNGV come from the germline V gene. Trimming shortened V by 0 bases and J by 7 bases, and 18 bases separated the two germline ends. CDR3 length: 17 residues. CDR3 protein: CASSLERRRGFGGELFF. The CDR3 region has the DNA TGTGCCAGCAGCTTAGAAAGACGTAGGGGGTTTGGCGGGGAGCTGTTTTTT.

The chain employs TRBV27 and TRBJ2-2; D may be TRBD1 (6 bases). CDR1 and CDR2 from the germline V gene are MNHEY and SMNVEV (reference sequence). Trimming stripped 6 bases from V and 5 bases from J, with 22 bases between. This CDR3 contains 17 residues. The CDR3, as DNA: TGTGCCAGCAGCCTCCTAACAGGGAATCTGTATACCGGGGAGCTGTTTTTT. It codes for CASSLLTGNLYTGELFF.

The chain links TRBV19 to TRBJ1-5, with D possibly matching TRBD1 (6 bases). Trimming removed 3 bases from V and 11 bases from J, with 20 bases in between. There are 15 residues in the CDR3. Per germline, CDR1 LNHDA and CDR2 SQIVND (reference sequence). CDR3 nucleotide sequence: TGTGCCAGTAGTATTAGCTCTGCAGGGGAAGTGTCCCAGCATTTT. This codes for CASSISSAGEVSQHF.

The chain joins TRBV5-1 to TRBJ1-4; 8 nucleotides agree with TRBD1. Trimming cost V 0 bases and J 5 bases; bases outside gene matches: 6. Looked up from germline, CDR1 is SGHRS and CDR2 is YFSETQ. The CDR3 has 16 amino acids. CDR3 in amino acids: CASSLGDRGGNEKLFF. Written as DNA, the CDR3 is TGCGCCAGCAGCTTGGGTGACAGGGGAGGGAATGAAAAACTGTTTTTT.

This clone was detected once. The chain joins TRBV19 to TRBJ2-5; 12 positions match TRBD2. J was trimmed by 3 bases and V by 5 bases; bases with no gene match: 7. This CDR3 comprises 16 residues. CDR1 is LNHDA and CDR2 is SQIVND in the germline V gene (reference sequence). The CDR3 DNA sequence: TGTGCCAGTAGTCCCCGACGGACTAGCGGGAAAGAGACCCAGTACTTC. Its protein product is CASSPRRTSGKETQYF. Based on the CDR3 plus reference TRBV19 and TRBJ2-5, the full variable domain is DGGITQSPKYLFRKEGQNVTLSCEQNLNHDAMYWYRQDPGQGLRLIYYSQIVNDFQKGDIAEGYSVSREKKESFPLTVTSAQKNPTAFYLCASSPRRTSGKETQYFGPGTRLLVL.

With regard to this clone: Other nucleotide sequences in the sample specify the same CDR3. The chain joins TRBV7-9 to TRBJ2-3; 7 bases are a match to TRBD2. The CDR3 is 15 residues long. Germline V gene lookup returns CDR1 SEHNR and CDR2 FQNEAQ (reference sequence). With 1 base clipped from V and 1 base from J, the junction kept 2 bases outside the gene matches. CDR3 region: CASSLGGGGTDTQYF. CDR3 nucleotide sequence: TGTGCCAGCAGCTTAGGGGGAGGGGGCACAGATACGCAGTATTTT.

The chain has TRBV18 and TRBJ2-3, with 11 nucleotides matching TRBD2. The CDR3 covers 16 residues. The ends lost 6 bases at V and 4 bases at J; junction bases unmatched: 9. The germline V gene has CDR1 KGHSH and CDR2 LQKENI. In DNA form, the CDR3 reads TGTGCCAGCTCGGAGACTCTAGCGGGAGGTCCAGATACGCAGTATTTT. Translation gives CASSETLAGGPDTQYF.

The rearrangement joins TRBV6-5 to TRBJ1-2, with D hard to call. CDR1 is MNHEY, CDR2 SVGAGI, per germline. Between the trimmed V and J ends, which lost 0 bases and 7 bases, there was a span of 18 bases. The CDR3 is made up of 16 amino acids. The CDR3 nucleotides are TGTGCCAGCAGTTACTCGTCTTACGGCGCTGGCGGTGGCTACACCTTC. Amino acid sequence: CASSYSSYGAGGGYTF.